Detailed here is one TCR beta chain. No antigen is known for it. No base-level quality is on record; no much larger clone is a single base apart. These data are taken from a study of T cells after yellow fever vaccination (dated by TCRdb to the late 2010s). For the study in its entirety: The SMART-Seq v4 Ultra Low Input RNA kit was used to prepare libraries from fractions with low cell numbers. To track T-cell clones before and after primary and booster YFV17D yellow fever vaccination, bulk TCR alpha and beta repertoires were sequenced longitudinally. Two healthy male donors, one aged 18 to 30 and one aged 30 to 40 years, were included in the cohort. Blood was collected at multiple timepoints before and after primary and secondary immunization, and bulk PBMC replicates and cell subsets were isolated. The paper as a whole reports these results and caveats: Because only two donors were included in the study, the extent to which the findings can be generalized is limited. A small fraction of clonotypes showed up in both the CD4 and CD8 compartments, probably as a result of convergent recombination. Compared with the primary T-cell response, the secondary T-cell response was faster but weaker, reaching its peak on day 5 rather than on day 15. After the booster, most clones that had expanded after primary vaccination were detected again (about 95% of CD4 and roughly nine tenths of CD8), suggesting broad maintenance of memory. Computational filtering was required because FACS-sorted repertoires could contain abundant contaminating clonotypes from the bulk population.

Trimming accounts for 3 bases at V and 1 base at J, while the number of junction bases matched to no gene is 6. The CDR3 has 16 amino acids, counting the end cysteine and phenylalanine. The kept DNA is CDR3 alone, 48 bases in frame from the first base. CDR1 and CDR2 (ENHRY, SYGVKD) derive from the germline V gene. TCR cDNA was made using 5'RACE template switching, a step that added a universal primer site and unique molecular identifiers. Priming for cDNA synthesis came from both the TCR alpha and TCR beta constant segments. Library amplification used two PCR steps, and the second PCR step added sample barcodes and sequencing adapters. Sequencing of libraries was performed on Illumina HiSeq 2500 (2x100 bp) or NovaSeq (2x150 bp). As for how the authors treated the data: Demultiplexing of reads and collapsing into UMI consensus sequences were performed with MIGEC, and V(D)J alignment was carried out with MiXCR. Vaccine-responding clonotypes were defined with edgeR using replicate PBMC samples, requiring FDR below 0.01 and a log2 fold change above 5 up to day 15. CD4 or CD8 identity was assigned to each bulk clonotype according to whether the clonotype was present at higher abundance in the sequenced CD4 repertoire or the sequenced CD8 repertoire. TCRdb took the public reads, trimmed them with fastp at Q25, ran MiXCR for clone calling and kept in-frame beta chains. Every distinct CDR3 protein forms one entry, paired with its most common genes and DNA. For this entry, the V and J calls and clone size follow TCRdb and not the study's own pipeline. This sample is represented by 150,000 to 200,000 distinct CDR3 sequences; less than 9% of them were singletons. Approximately 2.5% of the sample comes from the top ten.

Per the publication, the treatment or condition label means: live attenuated yellow fever vaccine strain. A standard Ficoll-Paque protocol was used to isolate PBMCs from peripheral blood. Dynabeads CD4 and CD8 positive selection kits were used to isolate CD4 and CD8 T-cell fractions. TriZol was used to extract RNA from bulk PBMCs, from CD4 and CD8 fractions, and from dextramer-positive and dextramer-negative fractions. In this chain, TRBV10-3 is recombined with TRBJ2-5; TRBD2 matches 9 bases in the middle. This sequence was found in a man between 18 and 35 years old who received the YFV17D yellow fever vaccine. Sequenced here: CD4+ T cells sorted from PBMCs, sampled 5 days after the first yellow fever vaccination. The CDR3 region reads CAISESASGAQETQYF. The DNA is as follows: TGTGCCATCAGTGAATCGGCTAGCGGGGCCCAAGAGACCCAGTACTTC.